This section outlines one T cell receptor beta chain sequence together with its context. A read error is possible here, since a much larger clone lies one base away. As the CDR3 is not closed by the conserved phenylalanine or tryptophan, this likely results from a read error. Germline CDR1 LGHNA, CDR2 YSLEER. The V end lost 5 bases, the J end lost 6 bases, and 12 bases lay between the germline ends. The CDR3 extends over 13 amino acids. TCRbeta libraries were built with three rounds of nested PCR, modified from ARM-PCR. TCRdb analysed the multiplex PCR reads with MiXCR anew, one entry per CDR3 protein. The sample includes some 99,000 distinct CDR3 sequences, roughly two thirds of them seen just once. RNA was extracted from bulk tissue without any cell sorting. This non-tumor lung sample came from over 3 cm beyond the tumor edge. These data originate in a study of tumor and adjacent non-tumor tissue in lung cancer.

The TCR was taken from a man aged 55 to 70 with non-small cell lung cancer. The V and J genes are TRBV4-3 and TRBJ2-3; D unclear. Sequenced sample: distant non-tumor lung tissue. The DNA for the CDR3 is TGCGCCAGCAGCGCAAGCCAGGAGGATACGCAGTATTCT. Protein sequence: CASSASQEDTQYS.